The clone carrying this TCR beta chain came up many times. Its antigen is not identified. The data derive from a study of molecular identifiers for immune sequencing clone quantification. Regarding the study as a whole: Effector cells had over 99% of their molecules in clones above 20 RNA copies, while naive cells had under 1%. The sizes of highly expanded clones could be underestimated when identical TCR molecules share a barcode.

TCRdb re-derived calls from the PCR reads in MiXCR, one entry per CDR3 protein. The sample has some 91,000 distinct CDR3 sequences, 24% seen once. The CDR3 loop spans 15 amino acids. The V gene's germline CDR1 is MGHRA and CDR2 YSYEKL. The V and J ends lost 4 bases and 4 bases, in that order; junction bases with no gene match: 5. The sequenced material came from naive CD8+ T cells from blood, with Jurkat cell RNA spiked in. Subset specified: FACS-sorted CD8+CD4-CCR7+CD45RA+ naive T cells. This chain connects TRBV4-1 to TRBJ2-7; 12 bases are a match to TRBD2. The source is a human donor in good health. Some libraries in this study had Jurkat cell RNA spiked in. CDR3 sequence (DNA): TGCGCCAGCAGCCCGCAGACTAGCGGGGGATACGAGCAGTACTTC. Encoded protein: CASSPQTSGGYEQYF.